This T cell receptor (beta chain) comes out of a study of blood T cell repertoires in COVID-19 (dated by TCRdb to 2020 to 2022). About the study as a whole: The collaborator samples originated in the United States, Italy and Spain and spanned the acute and convalescent phases of COVID-19. The prospective study material was composed of cDNA or gDNA derived from T cells, B-cell-depleted T cells, or PBMCs. Subjects who had been exposed to COVID-19, were actively infected with it, or had recovered from it provided the deeply sampled blood TCRbeta repertoires that made up the dataset. The repertoires were made available in a free public database intended to serve as a resource for research on the immune response to SARS-CoV-2. The samples were drawn from the first 160 participants of the ongoing ImmuneRACE study and from over 950 subjects provided by 6 global collaborators. Nearly every sample came with metadata listing a de-identified subject ID, COVID-19 status, age in years and sex. HLA class I and class II types, where available, came from metadata supplied by the sample provider rather than from assay-based typing.

Participants in the prospective study were aged about 18 to 95 years, lived in approximately 26 United States geographic areas, and enrolled through a virtual design. Cohort assignment in the prospective study relied on participant-reported clinical history from a screening survey and a study questionnaire. ImmuneRACE Cohort 3 recovered participants were defined by two consecutive negative NP/OP PCR tests, healthcare professional clearance, or symptom resolution. In the prospective study, whole blood, serum and a nasopharyngeal or oropharyngeal swab were collected from each participant by mobile phlebotomists. Over a roughly 2-month period, participants in the prospective study had the option of providing additional blood draws and questionnaires. Prospective study blood samples were shipped either frozen or at room temperature before DNA extraction. Unmatched junction bases come to 5, with V trimmed by 4 bases and J by 1 base. The germline V gene specifies MGHRA as CDR1 and YSYEKL as CDR2. From its cysteine to its phenylalanine, the CDR3 spans 16 amino acids. Solely the CDR3 DNA is kept, with 48 bases framed from the first base.

Results the study describes overall, beyond this receptor: The quantity of clinical and demographic metadata differed by source and by participant and was supplied without curation.

In regard to this clone: Its antigen is not yet known. Base-call qualities are not available, and no considerably larger clone is one nucleotide away.

The immunoSEQ Assay, a bias-controlled multiplex PCR, was used to amplify TCRbeta CDR3 regions from genomic DNA. In the paper's pipeline: The number of nucleated cells in each sample was estimated by amplification of reference gene primers within the assay. To quantify the absolute abundance of each unique TCRbeta CDR3 rearrangement, sequence reads were collapsed and filtered. For each sample, productive Simpson clonality was calculated as the square root of Simpson's diversity index across productive rearrangements. What TCRdb holds here is the immuneACCESS table cut down to in-frame rearrangements. Part of the clones is not present; checked against another copy, under half of the missing clones reflect an unresolved V gene, and the others are unexplained. For V, J and clone size, that table is used; D and trimming come from the DNA. Present in this sample are approximately 400,000 clones, approximately 89% of which were seen just once. The ten largest clones add up to approximately 1.2% of the sample.

This clonotype originated in a man younger than 45 who had recovered from COVID-19. The sequencing input was PBMCs or T cells enriched from blood (not recorded which). The rearranged segments are TRBV4-1 and TRBJ2-1; 9 central nucleotides agree with TRBD1. The bases are TGCGCCAGCAGCCGGGGGACAGGGTGGTCCTACAATGAGCAGTTCTTC. This sequence encodes CASSRGTGWSYNEQFF.